The next 18 T cell receptor beta chains were all read from a single sample in a study of T-cell memory formation after mild COVID-19. TCRdb independently ran MiXCR on the 5' RACE reads; one entry per CDR3 protein. The top ten clones hold approximately 23% of a sample with 280,000 or so distinct CDR3 sequences, 7% to 10% of them seen once. The specimen was PBMCs or a T cell subset sorted from them (not recorded which). The receptor source for this set is a man aged 18 to 29 who had mild COVID-19 (a few samples of this study predate the infection). Cell type and time point are not known.

This clonotype was observed a few times. This sequence joins TRBV20-1 and TRBJ1-1, with D maybe TRBD1 (5 bases). The V and J ends lost 7 bases and 0 bases respectively, with 12 bases between them. Per germline, CDR1 DFQATT and CDR2 SNEGSKA (reference sequence). The CDR3 is 13 residues long. The CDR3 region has the DNA TGCAGTGGACTGCAGGGAATGAACACTGAAGCTTTCTTT. As protein: CSGLQGMNTEAFF.

CDR3 protein: CASSKTTNEQFF. The CDR3 bases are TGTGCCAGCAGCAAGACTACAAATGAGCAGTTCTTC. The chain carries TRBV12-3 or TRBV12-4 and TRBJ2-1, with D maybe TRBD2 (5 bases). Trimming removed 6 bases at V and 7 bases at J, with 10 bases between. The CDR3 is 12 amino acids.

This chain connects TRBV6-5 to TRBJ2-7, with 9 bases fitting TRBD1. Per the germline V gene, CDR1 is MNHEY and CDR2 is SVGAGI. V lost 1 base and J lost 3; bases outside the gene matches: 4. This CDR3 is 15 amino acids long. The CDR3 nucleotides read TGTGCCAGCAGTTACTACAGGGGGCTGGGCTACGAGCAGTACTTC. It encodes CASSYYRGLGYEQYF.

This clonotype was observed many times. The J gene is TRBJ2-7, the V gene TRBV20-1, with no clear D. CDR1 is DFQATT, CDR2 SNEGSKA, per germline (reference sequence). The CDR3 is 13 amino acids. The V gene lost 4 bases and the J gene lost 0 bases, with 10 bases spanning the gap. CDR3 loop: CSAKGLGSYEQYV. The CDR3 DNA reads as TGCAGTGCTAAGGGCCTGGGCTCCTACGAGCAGTACGTC.

This clonotype has a handful of counts. V and J are TRBV4-1 and TRBJ1-4, with D possibly being TRBD1 (6 bases). The germline CDR1 and CDR2 sequences are MGHRA and YSYEKL. The CDR3 extends over 17 amino acids. V lost 0 bases and J 8 bases, leaving 19 bases between the germline ends. CDR3 residues: CASSQERLETGIEKLFF. The CDR3 region has the DNA TGCGCCAGCAGCCAAGAACGGTTGGAGACAGGAATCGAAAAACTGTTTTTT.

The rearrangement links TRBV5-1 to TRBJ1-3; D uncertain. The CDR3 is made up of 14 amino acids. Germline V gene lookup returns CDR1 SGHRS and CDR2 YFSETQ. With 0 bases removed from V and 2 bases from J, the gap between germline ends came to 6 bases. As DNA, the CDR3 is TGCGCCAGCAGCTTGGGGGAGACTGGAAACACCATATATTTT. It is translated as CASSLGETGNTIYF.

This clonotype was observed a few times. The chain recombines TRBV29-1 with TRBJ2-1; 7 bases fit TRBD1. The CDR3 is 14 residues long. With V trimmed by 6 bases and J by 4 bases, 9 bases remained unmatched. Germline values: CDR1 SQVTM, CDR2 ANQGSEA. Here the CDR3 DNA reads TGCAGCGTCTGGACAGGACTCAGTTACAATGAGCAGTTCTTC. Protein product: CSVWTGLSYNEQFF.

V is TRBV6-5 and J is TRBJ2-3; the D call may be TRBD1 or TRBD2 (5 bases each). Trimming took 5 bases from V and 5 from J, leaving 17 bases between them. Germline V lookup: CDR1 MNHEY, CDR2 SVGAGI. The CDR3 loop spans 15 amino acids. CDR3 sequence reads: CASSPGTITEDTQYF. CDR3 DNA sequence: TGTGCCAGCAGTCCCGGGACCATCACCGAAGATACGCAGTATTTT.

CDR3 sequence: CASSPTLETQYF. In nucleotides, the CDR3 is TGTGCCAGCAGCCCCACGCTAGAGACCCAGTACTTC. The chain uses TRBV7-8 and TRBJ2-5; unclear D gene. Trimming shortened V by 5 bases and J by 4 bases, and 8 bases separated the two germline ends. The CDR3 has 12 amino acids. Per the germline V gene, CDR1 is SGHVS and CDR2 is FQNEAQ.

This sequence joins TRBV5-1 and TRBJ2-2; 7 nucleotides agree with TRBD1. CDR3 length equals 16 residues. CDR1 is SGHRS, CDR2 YFSETQ, per germline. After removal of 6 bases from V and 2 bases from J, the junction contained 10 bases not matched to a gene. The CDR3 bases are TGCGCCAGCACCGACGAGGGACAGATCAACACCGGGGAGCTGTTTTTT. Protein product: CASTDEGQINTGELFF.

This chain links TRBV5-6 with TRBJ1-5; D is uncertain. The CDR3 covers 12 residues. V was shortened by 1 base and J by 9 bases, with 8 bases between the two germline ends. In germline, CDR1 is SGHDT, CDR2 YYEEEE. This CDR3 is CASSLNWGPQHF. The CDR3 region has the DNA TGTGCCAGCAGCTTGAATTGGGGGCCCCAGCATTTT.

This chain links TRBV23-1 with TRBJ2-3; TRBD2 might be the D (5 bases). TRBV23-1 is an ORF, with its function uncertain. V lost 4 bases, J lost 6 bases, and 14 bases lay in between. This CDR3 region has 14 residues. The chain's CDR3 is CASSPQPPGDTQYF. CDR3 bases: TGCGCCAGCAGTCCACAGCCGCCGGGGGATACGCAGTATTTT.

V gene TRBV11-2 combines with J gene TRBJ1-2; D call uncertain. CDR3 length equals 14 residues. Germline V gene sequence: CDR1 SGHAT, CDR2 FQNNGV. Trimming took 5 bases from V and 0 from J, leaving 10 bases between them. The CDR3 region is CASSPRPPNYGYTF. CDR3 sequence (DNA): TGTGCCAGCAGCCCCCGGCCGCCTAACTATGGCTACACCTTC.

This chain links TRBV24-1 with TRBJ1-4, with D perhaps TRBD1 (5 bases). CDR1 is KGHDR, CDR2 SFDVKD, per germline. Trimming removed 5 bases at V and 7 bases at J, with 25 bases between. The CDR3 is 18 amino acids. The CDR3 nucleotides are TGTGCCACCAGTGGTGGCTCCGGGGGAAGGGTTGCCGGTGAAAAACTGTTTTTT. This gives the protein CATSGGSGGRVAGEKLFF.

V usage is TRBV5-8 and J usage is TRBJ2-3, with TRBD1 matching 7 bases. The germline V gene has CDR1 SGHTS and CDR2 YDEGEE. Unmatched junction bases numbered 9, after V lost 0 bases and J lost 2 bases. This CDR3 has 17 amino acids. CDR3 coding DNA: TGTGCCAGCAGCTTGGGACAGGGTCCCCCCACCACAGATACGCAGTATTTT. It encodes CASSLGQGPPTTDTQYF. The complete variable domain, with remaining parts taken from reference TRBV5-8 and TRBJ2-3, reads EAGVTQSPTHLIKTRGQQATLRCSPISGHTSVYWYQQALGLGLQFLLWYDEGEERNRGNFPPRFSGRQFPNYSSELNVNALELEDSALYLCASSLGQGPPTTDTQYFGPGTRLTVL.

This clonotype has more than one count but fewer than ten. This chain uses TRBV10-3 with TRBJ2-3; the D is unclear. CDR3 size: 13 residues. Trimming left V 10 bases short and J 4 bases short, with 15 bases between. Germline loops: CDR1 ENHRY, CDR2 SYGVKD. The CDR3 sequence: CATISGPSDTQYF. The CDR3 nucleotides read TGTGCCACCATTTCGGGCCCCTCAGATACGCAGTATTTT.

This chain connects TRBV5-1 to TRBJ2-1, with D perhaps TRBD1 or TRBD2 (5 bases each). CDR3 size: 14 residues. The V gene lost 0 bases and the J gene lost 3 bases, with 7 bases spanning the gap. Germline CDR1 is SGHRS and CDR2 is YFSETQ. In DNA form, the CDR3 reads TGCGCCAGCAGCTTGGGAGGGGACTACAATGAGCAGTTCTTC. Its translation is CASSLGGDYNEQFF.

The chain carries TRBV20-1 and TRBJ2-1, with 7 bases lining up with TRBD1. Trimming at V came to 4 bases and at J to 7 bases, leaving 7 bases not matched to a gene. Germline V lookup: CDR1 DFQATT, CDR2 SNEGSKA (reference sequence). CDR3 size: 13 residues. The CDR3 sequence: CSAKDRWGNEQFF. CDR3 nucleotides: TGCAGTGCTAAGGACAGGTGGGGGAATGAGCAGTTCTTC.